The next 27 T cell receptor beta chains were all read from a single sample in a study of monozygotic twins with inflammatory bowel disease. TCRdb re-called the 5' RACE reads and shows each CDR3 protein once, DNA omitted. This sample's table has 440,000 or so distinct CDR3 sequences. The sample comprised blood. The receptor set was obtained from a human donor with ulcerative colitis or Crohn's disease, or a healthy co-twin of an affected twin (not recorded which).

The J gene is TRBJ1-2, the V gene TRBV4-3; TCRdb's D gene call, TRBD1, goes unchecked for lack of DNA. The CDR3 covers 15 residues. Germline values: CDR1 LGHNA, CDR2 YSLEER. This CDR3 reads CASSQDQGDIYGYTF.

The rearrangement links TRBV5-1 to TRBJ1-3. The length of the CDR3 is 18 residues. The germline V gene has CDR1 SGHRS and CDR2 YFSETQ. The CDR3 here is CASSLDRNFSVSGNTIYF.

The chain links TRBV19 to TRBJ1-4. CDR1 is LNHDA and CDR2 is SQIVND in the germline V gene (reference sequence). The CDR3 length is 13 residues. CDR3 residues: CATHTGPSGKLFF.

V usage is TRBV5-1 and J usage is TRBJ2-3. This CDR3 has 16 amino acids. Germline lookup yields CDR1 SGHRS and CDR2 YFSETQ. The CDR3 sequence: CASSLVTLSYTDTQYF.

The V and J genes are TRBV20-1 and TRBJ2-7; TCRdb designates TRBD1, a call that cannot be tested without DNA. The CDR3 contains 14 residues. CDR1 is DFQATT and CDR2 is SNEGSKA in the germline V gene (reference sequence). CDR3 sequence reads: CSAEPGLGTYEQYF.

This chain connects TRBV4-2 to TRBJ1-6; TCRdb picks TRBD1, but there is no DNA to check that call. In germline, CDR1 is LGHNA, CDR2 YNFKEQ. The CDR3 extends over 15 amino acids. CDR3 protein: CASSQDRNRGTPLHF.

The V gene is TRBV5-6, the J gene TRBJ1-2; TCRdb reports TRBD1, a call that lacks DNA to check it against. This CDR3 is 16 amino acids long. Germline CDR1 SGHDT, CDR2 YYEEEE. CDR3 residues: CASSLGTSYFSYGYTF.

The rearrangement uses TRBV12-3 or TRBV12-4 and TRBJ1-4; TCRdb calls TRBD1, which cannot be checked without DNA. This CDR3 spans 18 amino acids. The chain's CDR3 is CASSLYPGRIATNEKLFF.

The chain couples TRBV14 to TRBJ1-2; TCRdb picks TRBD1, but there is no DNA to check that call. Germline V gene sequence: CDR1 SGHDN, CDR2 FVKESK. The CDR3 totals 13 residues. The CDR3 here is CASSKRQGYGYTF.

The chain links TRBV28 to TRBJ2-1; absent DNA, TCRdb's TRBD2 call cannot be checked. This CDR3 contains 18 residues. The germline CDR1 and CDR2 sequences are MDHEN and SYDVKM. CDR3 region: CASSLWGTSAMGNNEQFF.

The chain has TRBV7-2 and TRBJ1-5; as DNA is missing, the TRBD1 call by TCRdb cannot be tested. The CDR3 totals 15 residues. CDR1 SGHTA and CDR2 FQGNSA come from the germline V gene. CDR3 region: CASSKTGGSNQPQHF.

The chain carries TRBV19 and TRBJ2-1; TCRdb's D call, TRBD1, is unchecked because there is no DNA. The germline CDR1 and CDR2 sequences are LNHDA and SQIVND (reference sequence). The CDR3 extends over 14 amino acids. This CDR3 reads CATKGARVYNEQFF.

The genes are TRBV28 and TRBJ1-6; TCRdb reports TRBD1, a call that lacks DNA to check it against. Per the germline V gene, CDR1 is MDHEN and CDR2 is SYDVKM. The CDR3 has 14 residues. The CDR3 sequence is CASSLTGSNSPLHF.

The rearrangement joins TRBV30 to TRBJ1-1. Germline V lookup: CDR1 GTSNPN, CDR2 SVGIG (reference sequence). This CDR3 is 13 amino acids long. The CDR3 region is CAWREGSNTEAFF. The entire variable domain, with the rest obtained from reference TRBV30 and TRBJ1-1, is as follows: SQTIHQWPATLVQPVGSPLSLECTVEGTSNPNLYWYRQAAGRGLQLLFYSVGIGQISSEVPQNLSASRPQDRQFILSSKKLLLSDSGFYLCAWREGSNTEAFFGQGTRLTVV.

CDR3 loop: CASTLRGGAGELFF. The rearrangement joins TRBV19 to TRBJ2-2; TCRdb's D gene call, TRBD2, goes unchecked for lack of DNA. Per the germline V gene, CDR1 is LNHDA and CDR2 is SQIVND (reference sequence). This CDR3 contains 14 residues.

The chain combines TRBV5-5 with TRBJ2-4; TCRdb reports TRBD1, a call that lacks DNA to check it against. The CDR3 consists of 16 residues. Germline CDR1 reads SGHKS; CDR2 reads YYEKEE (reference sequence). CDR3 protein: CASSPRGDSLQNIQYF. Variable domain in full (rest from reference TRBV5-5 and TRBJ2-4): DAGVTQSPTHLIKTRGQQVTLRCSPISGHKSVSWYQQVLGQGPQFIFQYYEKEERGRGNFPDRFSARQFPNYSSELNVNALLLGDSALYLCASSPRGDSLQNIQYFGAGTRLSVL.

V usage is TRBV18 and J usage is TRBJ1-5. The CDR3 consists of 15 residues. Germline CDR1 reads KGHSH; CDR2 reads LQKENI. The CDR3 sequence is CASSLSRDRHQPQHF.

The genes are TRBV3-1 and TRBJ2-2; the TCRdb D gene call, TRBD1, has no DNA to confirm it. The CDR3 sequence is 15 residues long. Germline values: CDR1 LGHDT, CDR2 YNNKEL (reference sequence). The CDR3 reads CASSQGQGAGGELFF.

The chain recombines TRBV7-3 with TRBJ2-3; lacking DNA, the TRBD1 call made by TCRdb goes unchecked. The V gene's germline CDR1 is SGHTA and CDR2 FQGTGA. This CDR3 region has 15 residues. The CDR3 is CASSGAGDLSDTQYF. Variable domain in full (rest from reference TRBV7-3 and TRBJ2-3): GAGVSQTPSNKVTEKGKYVELRCDPISGHTALYWYRQSLGQGPEFLIYFQGTGAADDSGLPNDRFFAVRPEGSVSTLKIQRTERGDSAVYLCASSGAGDLSDTQYFGPGTRLTVL.

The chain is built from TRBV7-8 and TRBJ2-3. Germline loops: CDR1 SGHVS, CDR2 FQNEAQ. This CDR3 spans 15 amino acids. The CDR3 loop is CASIPRRVGTDTQYF. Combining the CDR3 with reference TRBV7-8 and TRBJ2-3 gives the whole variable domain GAGVSQSPRYKVAKRGQDVALRCDPISGHVSLFWYQQALGQGPEFLTYFQNEAQLDKSGLPSDRFFAERPEGSVSTLKIQRTQQEDSAVYLCASIPRRVGTDTQYFGPGTRLTVL.

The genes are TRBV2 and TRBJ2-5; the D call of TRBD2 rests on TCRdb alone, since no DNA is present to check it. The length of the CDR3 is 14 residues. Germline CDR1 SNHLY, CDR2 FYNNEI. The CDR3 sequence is CASTESLAGETQYF.

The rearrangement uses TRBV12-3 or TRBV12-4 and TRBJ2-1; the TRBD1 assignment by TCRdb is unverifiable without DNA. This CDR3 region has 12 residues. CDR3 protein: CASRTGGSEQFF.

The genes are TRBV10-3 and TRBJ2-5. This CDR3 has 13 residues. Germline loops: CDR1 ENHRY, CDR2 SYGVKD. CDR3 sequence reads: CAISAGWQETQYF.

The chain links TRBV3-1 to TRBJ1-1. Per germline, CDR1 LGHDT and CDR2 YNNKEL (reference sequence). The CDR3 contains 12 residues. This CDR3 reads CASRRRNTEAFF.

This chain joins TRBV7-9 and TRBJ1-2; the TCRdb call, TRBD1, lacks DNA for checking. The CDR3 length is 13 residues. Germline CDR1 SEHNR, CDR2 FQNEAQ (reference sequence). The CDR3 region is CASRVTGSTGYTF. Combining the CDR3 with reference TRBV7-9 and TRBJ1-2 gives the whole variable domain DTGVSQNPRHKITKRGQNVTFRCDPISEHNRLYWYRQTLGQGPEFLTYFQNEAQLEKSRLLSDRFSAERPKGSFSTLEIQRTEQGDSAMYLCASRVTGSTGYTFGSGTRLTVV.

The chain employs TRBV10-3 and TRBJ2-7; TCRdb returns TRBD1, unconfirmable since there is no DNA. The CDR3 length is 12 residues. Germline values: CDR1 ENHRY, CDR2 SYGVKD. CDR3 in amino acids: CAISRDGYEQYF.

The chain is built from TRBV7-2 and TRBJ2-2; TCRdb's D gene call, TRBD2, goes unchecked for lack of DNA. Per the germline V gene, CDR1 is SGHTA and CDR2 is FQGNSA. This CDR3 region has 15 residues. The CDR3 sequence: CASSLRETRTGELFF.